This T cell receptor (beta chain) appears in the sequencing data of a study of cytotoxic CD8 clonotypes in ibrutinib-treated CLL. Study background: Response samples were taken after a median around eleven months of treatment, range 6 to 36. Points from the study as a whole: Sustained-remission and progressing patients had unequal sampling times. Clonality increased with ibrutinib response but returned toward baseline at progression.

This clone has a count of ten or more. Its specificity is unknown. Generated by immunoSEQ multiplex PCR, the TCRdb table keeps only in-frame clones and is missing some. The sample lists approximately 32,000 clones; 45% to 50% were seen once. CDR1 and CDR2 (germline): SQVTM, ANQGSEA. V trimming: 4 bases; J trimming: 5 bases; junction bases outside the gene matches: 12. The CDR3 has 16 residues. Sample: PBMCs, taken before ibrutinib treatment. The rearrangement joins TRBV29-1 to TRBJ2-5; 11 bases agree with TRBD2. This TCR was recovered from a human donor with chronic lymphocytic leukemia. CDR3 bases: TGCAGCGTTGCCCACACTAGCGGGGGCCCCGGGGAGACCCAGTACTTC. Its protein is CSVAHTSGGPGETQYF.